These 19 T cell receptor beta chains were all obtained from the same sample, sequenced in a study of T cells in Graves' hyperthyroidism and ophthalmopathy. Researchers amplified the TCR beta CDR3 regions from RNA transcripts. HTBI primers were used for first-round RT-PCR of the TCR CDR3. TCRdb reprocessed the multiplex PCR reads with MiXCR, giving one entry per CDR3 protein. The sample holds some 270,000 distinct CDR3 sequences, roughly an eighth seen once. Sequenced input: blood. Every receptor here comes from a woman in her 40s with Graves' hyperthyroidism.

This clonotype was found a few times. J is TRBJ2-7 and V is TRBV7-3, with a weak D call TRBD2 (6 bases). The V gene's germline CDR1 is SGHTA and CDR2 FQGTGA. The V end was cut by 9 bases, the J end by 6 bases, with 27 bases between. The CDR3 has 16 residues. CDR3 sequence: CARAIEWRGEGFEQYF. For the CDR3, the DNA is TGTGCCAGAGCTATCGAATGGCGGGGAGAGGGGTTCGAGCAGTACTTC.

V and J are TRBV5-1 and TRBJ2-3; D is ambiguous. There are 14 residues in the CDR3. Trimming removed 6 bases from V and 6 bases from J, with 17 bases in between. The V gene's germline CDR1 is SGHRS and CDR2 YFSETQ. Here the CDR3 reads CASKLSYLADTQYF. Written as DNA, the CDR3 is TGCGCCAGCAAACTAAGCTATCTTGCGGATACGCAGTATTTT.

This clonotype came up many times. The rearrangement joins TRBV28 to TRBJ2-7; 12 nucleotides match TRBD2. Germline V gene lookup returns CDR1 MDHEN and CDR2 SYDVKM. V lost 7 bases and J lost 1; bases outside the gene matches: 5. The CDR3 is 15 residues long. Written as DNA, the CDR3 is TGTGCCAGCAAAGAGACTAGCGGGAGATCCTACGAGCAGTACTTC. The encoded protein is CASKETSGRSYEQYF.

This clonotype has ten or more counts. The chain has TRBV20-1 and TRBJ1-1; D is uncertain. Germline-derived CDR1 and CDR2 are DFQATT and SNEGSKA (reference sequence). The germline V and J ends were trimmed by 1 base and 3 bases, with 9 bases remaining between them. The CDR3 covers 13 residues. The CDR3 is CSARALLDTEAFF. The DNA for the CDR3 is TGCAGTGCTAGAGCTCTCTTGGACACTGAAGCTTTCTTT.

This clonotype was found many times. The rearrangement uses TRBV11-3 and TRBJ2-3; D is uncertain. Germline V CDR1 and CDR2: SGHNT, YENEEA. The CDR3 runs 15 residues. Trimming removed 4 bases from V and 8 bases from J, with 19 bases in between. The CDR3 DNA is TGTGCCAGCAGCTCCACCCCCCCTCCGTCCGGTACGCAGTATTTT. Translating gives CASSSTPPPSGTQYF. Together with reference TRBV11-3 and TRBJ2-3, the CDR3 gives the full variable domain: EAGVVQSPRYKIIEKKQPVAFWCNPISGHNTLYWYLQNLGQGPELLIRYENEEAVDDSQLPKDRFSAERLKGVDSTLKIQPAELGDSAVYLCASSSTPPPSGTQYFGPGTRLTVL.

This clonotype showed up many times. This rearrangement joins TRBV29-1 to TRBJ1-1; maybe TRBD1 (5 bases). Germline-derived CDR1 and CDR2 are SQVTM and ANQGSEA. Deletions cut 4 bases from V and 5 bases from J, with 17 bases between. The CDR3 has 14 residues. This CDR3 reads CSVVEGSGGTEAFF. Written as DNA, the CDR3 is TGCAGCGTTGTAGAAGGGTCCGGGGGGACTGAAGCTTTCTTT. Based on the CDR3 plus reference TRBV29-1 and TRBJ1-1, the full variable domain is SAVISQKPSRDICQRGTSLTIQCQVDSQVTMMFWYRQQPGQSLTLIATANQGSEATYESGFVIDKFPISRPNLTFSTLTVSNMSPEDSSIYLCSVVEGSGGTEAFFGQGTRLTVV.

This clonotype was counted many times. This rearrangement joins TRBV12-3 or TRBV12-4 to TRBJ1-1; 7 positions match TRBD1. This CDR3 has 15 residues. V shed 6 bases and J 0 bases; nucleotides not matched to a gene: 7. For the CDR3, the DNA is TGTGCCAGCAGAATCGACAGGGTCATGAACACTGAAGCTTTCTTT. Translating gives CASRIDRVMNTEAFF.

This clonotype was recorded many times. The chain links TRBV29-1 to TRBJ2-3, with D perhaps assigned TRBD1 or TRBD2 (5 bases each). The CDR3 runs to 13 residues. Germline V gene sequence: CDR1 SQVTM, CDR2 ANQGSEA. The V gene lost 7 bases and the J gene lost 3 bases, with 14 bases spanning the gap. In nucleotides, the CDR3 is TGCAGCGCCAGGGTGGAGGAGACAGATACGCAGTATTTT. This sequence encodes CSARVEETDTQYF.

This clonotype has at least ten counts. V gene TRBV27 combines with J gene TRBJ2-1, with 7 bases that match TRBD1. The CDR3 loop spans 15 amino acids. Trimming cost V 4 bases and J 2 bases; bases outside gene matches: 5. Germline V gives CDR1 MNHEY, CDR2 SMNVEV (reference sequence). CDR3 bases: TGTGCCAGCAGTTCTAGGCAGGGGGCCTACAATGAGCAGTTCTTC. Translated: CASSSRQGAYNEQFF.

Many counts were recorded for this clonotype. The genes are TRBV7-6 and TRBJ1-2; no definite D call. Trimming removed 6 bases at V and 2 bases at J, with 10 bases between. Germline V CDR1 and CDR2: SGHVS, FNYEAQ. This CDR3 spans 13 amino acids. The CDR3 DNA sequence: TGTGCCAGCAGTTTTGGTCAAAACTATGGCTACACCTTC. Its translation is CASSFGQNYGYTF.

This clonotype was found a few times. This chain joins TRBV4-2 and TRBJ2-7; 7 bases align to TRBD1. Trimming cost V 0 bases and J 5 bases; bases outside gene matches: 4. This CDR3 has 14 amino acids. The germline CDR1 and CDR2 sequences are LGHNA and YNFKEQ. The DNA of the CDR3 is TGTGCCAGCAGCCAAGATCGACAGGGAGACGAGCAGTACTTC. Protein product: CASSQDRQGDEQYF.

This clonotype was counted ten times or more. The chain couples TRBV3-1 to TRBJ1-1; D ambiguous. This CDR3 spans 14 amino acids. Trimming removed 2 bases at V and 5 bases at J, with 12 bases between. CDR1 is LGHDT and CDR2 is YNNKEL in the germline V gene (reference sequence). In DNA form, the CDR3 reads TGTGCCAGCAGCCAATATGGAGGACGAACTGAAGCTTTCTTT. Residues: CASSQYGGRTEAFF.

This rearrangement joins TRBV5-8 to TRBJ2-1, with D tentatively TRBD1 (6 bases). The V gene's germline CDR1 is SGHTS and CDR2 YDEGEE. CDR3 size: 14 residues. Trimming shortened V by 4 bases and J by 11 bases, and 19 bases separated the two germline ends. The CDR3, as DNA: TGTGCCAGCAGCCGCCTCACAGGGTTTAATAAGCAGTTCTTC. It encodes CASSRLTGFNKQFF.

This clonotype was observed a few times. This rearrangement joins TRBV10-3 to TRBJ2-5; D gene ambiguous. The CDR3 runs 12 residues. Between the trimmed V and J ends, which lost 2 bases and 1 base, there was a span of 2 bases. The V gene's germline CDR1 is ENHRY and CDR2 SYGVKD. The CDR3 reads CAISERQETQYF. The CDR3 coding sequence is TGTGCCATCAGTGAGCGCCAAGAGACCCAGTACTTC.

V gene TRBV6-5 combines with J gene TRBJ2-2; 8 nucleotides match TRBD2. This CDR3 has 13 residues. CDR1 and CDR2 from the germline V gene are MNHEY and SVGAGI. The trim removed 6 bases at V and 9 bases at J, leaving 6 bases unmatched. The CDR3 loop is CASSRGGDRELFF. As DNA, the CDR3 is TGTGCCAGCAGCCGGGGGGGGGACCGGGAGCTGTTTTTT.

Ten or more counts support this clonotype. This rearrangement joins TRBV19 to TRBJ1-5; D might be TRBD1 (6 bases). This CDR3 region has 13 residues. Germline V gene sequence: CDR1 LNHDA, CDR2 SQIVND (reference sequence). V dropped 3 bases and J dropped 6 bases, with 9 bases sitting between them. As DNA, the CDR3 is TGTGCCAGTAGTATCGGACAGCCTCAGCCCCAGCATTTT. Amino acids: CASSIGQPQPQHF.

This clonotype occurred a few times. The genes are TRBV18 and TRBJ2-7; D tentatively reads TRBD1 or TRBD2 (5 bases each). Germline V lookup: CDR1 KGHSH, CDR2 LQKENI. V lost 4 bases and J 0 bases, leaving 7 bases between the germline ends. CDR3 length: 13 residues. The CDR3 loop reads CASSQGTSYEQYF. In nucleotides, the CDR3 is TGTGCCAGCTCACAAGGGACCTCCTACGAGCAGTACTTC. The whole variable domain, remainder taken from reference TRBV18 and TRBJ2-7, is NAGVMQNPRHLVRRRGQEARLRCSPMKGHSHVYWYRQLPEEGLKFMVYLQKENIIDESGMPKERFSAEFPKEGPSILRIQQVVRGDSAAYFCASSQGTSYEQYFGPGTRLTVT.

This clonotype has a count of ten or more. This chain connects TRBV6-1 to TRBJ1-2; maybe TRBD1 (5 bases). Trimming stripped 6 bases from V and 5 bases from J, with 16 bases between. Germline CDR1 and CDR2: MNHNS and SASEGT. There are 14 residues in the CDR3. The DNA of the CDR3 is TGTGCCAGCAGGGACCAGGGTACGGCATATGGCTACACCTTC. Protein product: CASRDQGTAYGYTF.

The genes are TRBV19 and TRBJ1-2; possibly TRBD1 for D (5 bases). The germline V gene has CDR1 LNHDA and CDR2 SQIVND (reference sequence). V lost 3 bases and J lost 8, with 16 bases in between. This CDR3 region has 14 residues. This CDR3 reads CASSMVFGAHGYTF. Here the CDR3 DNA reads TGTGCCAGTAGTATGGTATTCGGGGCCCACGGCTACACCTTC.